This TCR beta chain was recorded in a study of OX40 agonist ivuxolimab in advanced cancers. This clone was detected a few times. Sequencing was performed with immunoSEQ multiplex PCR; in TCRdb, only in-frame clones are kept and a portion is missing. The table shows around 67,000 clones, with approximately 80% occurring only once. Germline values: CDR1 MNHEY, CDR2 SMNVEV (reference sequence). V lost 10 bases to trimming and J lost 3 bases; unmatched junction nucleotides: 11. The length of the CDR3 is 14 residues. Specimen: CD4+ or CD8+ T cells sorted from blood, collected in a trial of the OX40 agonist ivuxolimab. This TCR was recovered from an adult with an advanced solid tumor such as melanoma, head and neck, liver or kidney cancer. The rearrangement links TRBV27 to TRBJ1-1; 7 bases align to TRBD1. CDR3 amino acids: CAIPRGGVDTEAFF. In DNA, the CDR3 is TGTGCCATCCCCAGGGGGGGGGTCGACACTGAAGCTTTCTTT.